Listed below are T cell receptor beta chains from one sample, sequenced in a study of T-cell reconstitution after alpha-beta-depleted transplantation in children. Each CDR3 protein gets one entry after TCRdb re-called the PCR reads with MiXCR. The repertoire holds hundreds of thousands of distinct CDR3 sequences, with under 8.5% as singletons. The source was PBMCs, mostly from graft donor cells, collected 360 days after TCRalphabeta/CD19-depleted stem cell transplant. Receptors were obtained from a male patient aged 2 to 10 who had a stem cell transplant for acute myeloid leukemia, so the T cells may come from the graft donor. Each CDR3 is given with its conserved first and last residue. The D gene is left open where the match is weak. Size tells how often a clone was seen (once, few, many) or the class of an expanded clone, and some rows leave it out.

j_call: TRBJ2-5
clone_size: many
v_call: TRBV11-1
d_call: -
cdr3_aa: CASSSPRGHQETQYF
cdr3_nt: TGTGCCAGCAGCTCCCCGCGGGGTCACCAAGAGACCCAGTACTTC

j_call: TRBJ2-5
clone_size: many
v_call: TRBV2
d_call: -
cdr3_aa: CASSEGTLGTQYF
cdr3_nt: TGTGCCAGCAGTGAGGGGACGCTCGGGACCCAGTACTTC

j_call: TRBJ1-2
clone_size: once
v_call: TRBV7-2
d_call: -
cdr3_aa: CASSPDIDYGYTF
cdr3_nt: TGTGCCAGCAGCCCCGACATAGACTATGGCTACACCTTC

j_call: TRBJ2-5
clone_size: -
v_call: TRBV7-9
d_call: TRBD2
cdr3_aa: CASTSEERGETQYF
cdr3_nt: TGTGCCAGCACCTCAGAGGAGCGGGGGGAGACCCAGTACTTC

j_call: TRBJ2-7
clone_size: few
v_call: TRBV20-1
d_call: TRBD1
cdr3_aa: CSAETGGPYEQYF
cdr3_nt: TGCAGTGCTGAGACAGGGGGACCCTACGAGCAGTACTTC

j_call: TRBJ2-1
clone_size: -
v_call: TRBV20-1
d_call: -
cdr3_aa: CSANSFDEQFF
cdr3_nt: TGCAGTGCCAACAGTTTTGATGAGCAGTTCTTC

j_call: TRBJ2-1
clone_size: many
v_call: TRBV10-3
d_call: TRBD2
cdr3_aa: CAISDKLAGGLNEQFF
cdr3_nt: TGTGCCATCAGCGACAAACTAGCGGGGGGCCTGAATGAGCAGTTCTTC

j_call: TRBJ2-3
clone_size: -
v_call: TRBV7-3
d_call: -
cdr3_aa: CASSLNAGASGDTQYF
cdr3_nt: TGTGCCAGCAGCTTAAACGCGGGGGCTTCGGGAGATACGCAGTATTTT

j_call: TRBJ2-3
clone_size: many
v_call: TRBV12-3/TRBV12-4
d_call: -
cdr3_aa: CASSLQGPDTQYF
cdr3_nt: TGTGCCAGCAGTTTACAAGGCCCTGATACGCAGTATTTT

j_call: TRBJ2-3
clone_size: few
v_call: TRBV20-1
d_call: TRBD2
cdr3_aa: CSAVSGLAGGPHPPFITDTQYF
cdr3_nt: TGCAGTGCTGTGAGTGGACTAGCGGGAGGGCCGCATCCTCCATTCATCACAGATACGCAGTATTTT

j_call: TRBJ2-1
clone_size: many
v_call: TRBV9
d_call: TRBD2
cdr3_aa: CASSVDGQLLAGNNEQFF
cdr3_nt: TGTGCCAGCAGCGTAGACGGACAACTCTTAGCGGGGAACAATGAGCAGTTCTTC

j_call: TRBJ2-1
clone_size: many
v_call: TRBV29-1
d_call: -
cdr3_aa: CSVNRGGDSYNEQFF
cdr3_nt: TGCAGCGTTAACCGAGGGGGAGATAGCTACAATGAGCAGTTCTTC

j_call: TRBJ2-2
clone_size: many
v_call: TRBV29-1
d_call: -
cdr3_aa: CSVTRAGTGELFF
cdr3_nt: TGCAGCGTCACCCGAGCGGGCACCGGGGAGCTGTTTTTT

j_call: TRBJ1-3
clone_size: -
v_call: TRBV9
d_call: -
cdr3_aa: CASSPGTPGNTIYF
cdr3_nt: TGTGCCAGCAGCCCCGGGACGCCTGGAAACACCATATATTTT

j_call: TRBJ2-1
clone_size: -
v_call: TRBV7-6
d_call: -
cdr3_aa: CASSLGHIPIDEQFF
cdr3_nt: TGTGCCAGCAGCTTAGGGCATATCCCTATTGATGAGCAGTTCTTC

j_call: TRBJ2-3
clone_size: -
v_call: TRBV6-5
d_call: TRBD2
cdr3_aa: CASSYSGTSPTDTQYF
cdr3_nt: TGTGCCAGCAGTTACTCTGGGACTAGCCCCACAGATACGCAGTATTTT

j_call: TRBJ2-5
clone_size: few
v_call: TRBV12-3/TRBV12-4
d_call: -
cdr3_aa: CASSEGQETQYF
cdr3_nt: TGTGCCAGCAGTGAGGGCCAAGAGACCCAGTACTTC

j_call: TRBJ1-5
clone_size: few
v_call: TRBV12-3/TRBV12-4
d_call: -
cdr3_aa: CARGGSYSNQPQHF
cdr3_nt: TGTGCCAGGGGGGGCAGCTATAGCAATCAGCCCCAGCATTTT

j_call: TRBJ2-1
clone_size: -
v_call: TRBV7-9
d_call: -
cdr3_aa: CASSLRRNPNEQFF
cdr3_nt: TGTGCCAGCAGCCTTAGGAGGAACCCCAATGAGCAGTTCTTC

j_call: TRBJ2-2
clone_size: many
v_call: TRBV5-4
d_call: -
cdr3_aa: CASSYRNTGELFF
cdr3_nt: TGTGCCAGCAGTTATAGGAACACCGGGGAGCTGTTTTTT

j_call: TRBJ2-7
clone_size: few
v_call: TRBV7-9
d_call: TRBD2
cdr3_aa: CASSKQPTSAFGYEQYF
cdr3_nt: TGTGCCAGCAGCAAACAGCCGACTAGCGCATTCGGTTACGAGCAGTACTTC

j_call: TRBJ2-4
clone_size: -
v_call: TRBV7-8
d_call: TRBD2
cdr3_aa: CASSFLPSGSRNIQYF
cdr3_nt: TGTGCCAGCAGCTTCCTCCCTAGCGGGAGTAGGAACATTCAGTACTTC

j_call: TRBJ1-2
clone_size: many
v_call: TRBV12-3/TRBV12-4
d_call: -
cdr3_aa: CASSPKDSYGYTF
cdr3_nt: TGTGCCAGCAGTCCCAAGGACAGCTATGGCTACACCTTC

j_call: TRBJ2-5
clone_size: -
v_call: TRBV12-3/TRBV12-4
d_call: -
cdr3_aa: CASSLELPRQSQETQYF
cdr3_nt: TGTGCCAGCAGTTTAGAGTTGCCGAGACAATCACAAGAGACCCAGTACTTC

j_call: TRBJ2-1
clone_size: -
v_call: TRBV11-2
d_call: TRBD2
cdr3_aa: CASSLGDWLAGGSVNEQFF
cdr3_nt: TGTGCCAGCAGCTTAGGGGATTGGTTGGCGGGGGGTTCCGTCAATGAGCAGTTCTTC

j_call: TRBJ1-2
clone_size: -
v_call: TRBV7-6
d_call: TRBD1
cdr3_aa: CASSLSGGGYTF
cdr3_nt: TGTGCCAGCAGCTTATCAGGGGGCGGCTACACCTTC

j_call: TRBJ2-2
clone_size: many
v_call: TRBV12-3/TRBV12-4
d_call: -
cdr3_aa: CASSRVTGELFF
cdr3_nt: TGTGCCAGCAGTAGGGTCACCGGGGAGCTGTTTTTT

j_call: TRBJ1-1
clone_size: few
v_call: TRBV20-1
d_call: TRBD1
cdr3_aa: CSARNRDRVTEAFF
cdr3_nt: TGCAGTGCTAGAAATCGGGACAGGGTCACTGAAGCTTTCTTT

j_call: TRBJ2-5
clone_size: few
v_call: TRBV20-1
d_call: -
cdr3_aa: CSARGRPRTQYF
cdr3_nt: TGCAGTGCTAGAGGGCGACCAAGGACCCAGTACTTC

j_call: TRBJ2-2
clone_size: many
v_call: TRBV7-2
d_call: TRBD1
cdr3_aa: CASSLTGQFTGELFF
cdr3_nt: TGTGCCAGCAGCTTAACGGGACAGTTCACCGGGGAGCTGTTTTTT

j_call: TRBJ2-1
clone_size: many
v_call: TRBV29-1
d_call: TRBD2
cdr3_aa: CSVPRYASGSRNEQFF
cdr3_nt: TGCAGCGTTCCACGCTACGCTAGCGGGAGTAGGAATGAGCAGTTCTTC

j_call: TRBJ2-7
clone_size: many
v_call: TRBV5-1
d_call: TRBD2
cdr3_aa: CASRAGVDEQYF
cdr3_nt: TGCGCCAGCAGGGCGGGGGTTGACGAGCAGTACTTC

j_call: TRBJ2-2
clone_size: few
v_call: TRBV2
d_call: -
cdr3_aa: CASSEGARSGELFF
cdr3_nt: TGTGCCAGCAGTGAAGGTGCCCGCTCCGGGGAGCTGTTTTTT

j_call: TRBJ1-2
clone_size: few
v_call: TRBV5-1
d_call: -
cdr3_aa: CASSHVIGDYGYTF
cdr3_nt: TGCGCCAGCAGCCACGTGATAGGGGACTATGGCTACACCTTC

j_call: TRBJ2-1
clone_size: many
v_call: TRBV10-3
d_call: -
cdr3_aa: CAISESAGTFNEQFF
cdr3_nt: TGTGCCATCAGTGAGTCGGCGGGGACTTTCAATGAGCAGTTCTTC

j_call: TRBJ2-3
clone_size: -
v_call: TRBV12-3/TRBV12-4
d_call: TRBD2
cdr3_aa: CASSISGRTDTQYF
cdr3_nt: TGTGCCAGCAGTATTAGCGGGAGAACAGATACGCAGTATTTT

j_call: TRBJ1-1
clone_size: -
v_call: TRBV4-1
d_call: -
cdr3_aa: CASSSRGRVLGTEAFF
cdr3_nt: TGCGCCAGCAGCTCCAGAGGTCGGGTTCTGGGCACTGAAGCTTTCTTT

j_call: TRBJ2-1
clone_size: many
v_call: TRBV4-1
d_call: -
cdr3_aa: CASNPTGSYNEQFF
cdr3_nt: TGCGCCAGCAACCCGACAGGCTCCTACAATGAGCAGTTCTTC

j_call: TRBJ1-2
clone_size: many
v_call: TRBV29-1
d_call: -
cdr3_aa: CSVEGGDWNYGYTF
cdr3_nt: TGCAGCGTTGAAGGGGGGGATTGGAACTATGGCTACACCTTC

j_call: TRBJ2-7
clone_size: -
v_call: TRBV12-3/TRBV12-4
d_call: TRBD1
cdr3_aa: CASSRGQVSEQYF
cdr3_nt: TGTGCCAGCAGCCGCGGACAGGTCTCCGAGCAGTACTTC

j_call: TRBJ1-1
clone_size: many
v_call: TRBV5-1
d_call: -
cdr3_aa: CASSTGRSMNTEAFF
cdr3_nt: TGCGCCAGCAGCACGGGACGATCTATGAACACTGAAGCTTTCTTT

j_call: TRBJ2-1
clone_size: -
v_call: TRBV20-1
d_call: -
cdr3_aa: CSARDQGTRSYNEQFF
cdr3_nt: TGCAGTGCTAGAGATCAAGGAACCCGCTCCTACAATGAGCAGTTCTTC

j_call: TRBJ2-7
clone_size: many
v_call: TRBV9
d_call: TRBD1
cdr3_aa: CASSVVDRPYEQYF
cdr3_nt: TGTGCCAGCAGCGTAGTGGACAGGCCCTACGAGCAGTACTTC

j_call: TRBJ2-7
clone_size: many
v_call: TRBV4-3
d_call: TRBD2
cdr3_aa: CASSPGLAVSYEQYF
cdr3_nt: TGCGCCAGCAGCCCTGGACTAGCGGTATCCTACGAGCAGTACTTC

j_call: TRBJ2-7
clone_size: many
v_call: TRBV27
d_call: -
cdr3_aa: CASSFIGLGEQYF
cdr3_nt: TGTGCCAGCAGTTTTATAGGGCTTGGGGAGCAGTACTTC

j_call: TRBJ2-3
clone_size: many
v_call: TRBV29-1
d_call: -
cdr3_aa: CSVEFQPSTDTQYF
cdr3_nt: TGCAGCGTTGAATTTCAACCGAGCACAGATACGCAGTATTTT

j_call: TRBJ1-1
clone_size: many
v_call: TRBV20-1
d_call: -
cdr3_aa: CSALTTGNTEAFF
cdr3_nt: TGCAGTGCTCTAACGACAGGGAACACTGAAGCTTTCTTT

j_call: TRBJ2-1
clone_size: many
v_call: TRBV12-3/TRBV12-4
d_call: -
cdr3_aa: CASSYREGSENEQFF
cdr3_nt: TGTGCCAGCAGCTACAGGGAGGGTTCGGAAAATGAGCAGTTCTTC

j_call: TRBJ2-5
clone_size: many
v_call: TRBV5-1
d_call: TRBD2
cdr3_aa: CASSLAKLAGVETQYF
cdr3_nt: TGCGCCAGCAGCTTGGCCAAACTAGCGGGAGTTGAGACCCAGTACTTC

j_call: TRBJ2-1
clone_size: many
v_call: TRBV9
d_call: TRBD2
cdr3_aa: CASRRTSSDEQFF
cdr3_nt: TGTGCCAGCAGGCGGACTAGCTCAGATGAGCAGTTCTTC

j_call: TRBJ1-2
clone_size: -
v_call: TRBV7-8
d_call: -
cdr3_aa: CASSQGLKANYGYTF
cdr3_nt: TGTGCCAGCAGCCAAGGACTGAAAGCTAACTATGGCTACACCTTC

j_call: TRBJ2-1
clone_size: -
v_call: TRBV5-1
d_call: -
cdr3_aa: CASSLRGSYEQFF
cdr3_nt: TGCGCCAGCAGCTTGCGTGGGAGCTATGAGCAGTTCTTC

j_call: TRBJ2-3
clone_size: many
v_call: TRBV15
d_call: -
cdr3_aa: CATSREGGRTQYF
cdr3_nt: TGTGCCACCAGCAGAGAGGGGGGACGGACGCAGTATTTT

j_call: TRBJ2-1
clone_size: many
v_call: TRBV7-2
d_call: -
cdr3_aa: CASSSSLSYNEQFF
cdr3_nt: TGTGCCAGCAGCTCGAGTCTTTCCTACAATGAGCAGTTCTTC